These 22 T cell receptor beta chains share one sample of origin, sequenced in a study of glioma-infiltrating T cells after dendritic cell vaccination. The assay was immunoSEQ multiplex PCR, and TCRdb's table has in-frame clones only and misses some. The data contain about 87,000 clones, roughly four fifths of them seen just once; the ten biggest clones take up 6% to 8.5%. Time point defined: after dendritic cell vaccination, including at tumor progression/relapse. The sample was blood, taken after dendritic cell vaccination. The receptors here all came from a human donor with glioblastoma.

V usage is TRBV10-3 and J usage is TRBJ2-3; 10 nucleotides line up with TRBD1. Germline CDR1 reads ENHRY; CDR2 reads SYGVKD. CDR3 length equals 15 residues. Trimming took 6 bases from V and 2 from J; bases not matched to a gene: 5. Here the CDR3 reads CAISKDRGDTDTQYF. CDR3 DNA sequence: TGTGCCATCAGCAAGGACAGGGGGGACACAGATACGCAGTATTTT.

This clone was detected a few times. This rearrangement joins TRBV21-1 to TRBJ1-5; the table's TRBD1 call for D was not verified on the DNA. TRBV21-1 is a pseudogene. The CDR3 contains 15 residues. CDR3 bases: TGTGCCAGCAGCAACAGGACAGGGAACGACCAGCCCCAGCATTTT. Amino acids: CASSNRTGNDQPQHF.

This clone was seen once. The chain is built from TRBV18 and TRBJ2-7; 7 nucleotides align to TRBD1. The CDR3 totals 14 residues. Germline CDR1 reads KGHSH; CDR2 reads LQKENI. J lost 0 bases, V lost 5 bases, and 4 bases had no gene match. The chain's CDR3 is CASSSGQASYEQYF. The CDR3 coding sequence is TGTGCCAGCTCATCCGGACAGGCCTCCTACGAGCAGTACTTC. Combining the CDR3 with reference TRBV18 and TRBJ2-7 gives the whole variable domain NAGVMQNPRHLVRRRGQEARLRCSPMKGHSHVYWYRQLPEEGLKFMVYLQKENIIDESGMPKERFSAEFPKEGPSILRIQQVVRGDSAAYFCASSSGQASYEQYFGPGTRLTVT.

The gene calls are TRBV27 and TRBJ1-6; possibly TRBD1 for D (5 bases). V was trimmed by 2 bases and J by 8 bases, leaving 7 bases between them. The germline CDR1 and CDR2 sequences are MNHEY and SMNVEV (reference sequence). The CDR3 length is 13 residues. The CDR3 here is CASSLEGDSPLHF. The CDR3 DNA follows: TGTGCCAGCAGTTTAGAAGGGGATTCACCCCTCCACTTT.

The chain couples TRBV7-2 to TRBJ2-2; 8 bases align to TRBD1. Germline-derived CDR1 and CDR2 are SGHTA and FQGNSA. CDR3 length equals 16 residues. J lost 4 bases, V lost 5 bases, and 9 bases had no gene match. CDR3: CASSPTGGSGTGELFF. CDR3 DNA: TGTGCCAGCAGCCCCACAGGGGGTAGTGGCACCGGGGAGCTGTTTTTT.

The V gene is TRBV6-6, the J gene TRBJ2-7; TRBD1 matches at 7 bases. This CDR3 region has 15 residues. V was clipped by 5 bases and J by 1 base; unmatched bases: 8. Germline values: CDR1 MNHNY, CDR2 SVGAGI (reference sequence). The CDR3: CASSTRQGSSYEQYF. The CDR3 nucleotides read TGTGCCAGCAGTACTAGACAGGGTTCTTCCTACGAGCAGTACTTC.

J is TRBJ2-5 and V is TRBV16, with TRBD1 as a possible D gene (6 bases). The J call may be incorrect, as the DNA end agrees better with TRBJ2-7. CDR3 length equals 16 residues. The V gene's germline CDR1 is KGHSY and CDR2 FQNENV. The CDR3 here is CASSSYRANEIYEQYF. CDR3 bases: TGTGCCAGCAGCAGCTACAGGGCGAATGAGATATACGAGCAGTACTTC.

This clone has just one count. The gene calls are TRBV5-6 and TRBJ1-6; D may be TRBD1 (5 bases). This CDR3 contains 14 residues. V dropped 5 bases and J dropped 6 bases, with 12 bases sitting between them. Germline CDR1 SGHDT, CDR2 YYEEEE. The CDR3 here is CASRPTGLNSPLHF. CDR3 nucleotide sequence: TGTGCCAGCAGACCTACAGGCCTTAATTCACCCCTCCACTTT.

V gene TRBV7-8 combines with J gene TRBJ2-3; 9 bases agree with TRBD1. The CDR3 has 15 residues. V gave up 5 bases and J gave up 4 bases; unmatched junction bases: 7. Germline V gene sequence: CDR1 SGHVS, CDR2 FQNEAQ. The CDR3 loop is CASSTTGGAADTQYF. The CDR3 DNA follows: TGTGCCAGCAGCACCACAGGGGGCGCAGCAGATACGCAGTATTTT.

This clone was found a few times. This chain links TRBV6-5 with TRBJ2-2; TRBD1 matches at 7 bases. V was clipped by 2 bases and J by 6 bases; unmatched bases: 9. Looked up from germline, CDR1 is MNHEY and CDR2 is SVGAGI. CDR3 length: 16 amino acids. DNA of the CDR3: TGTGCCAGCAGTTACACCACAGGGGATCTATCCGGGGAGCTGTTTTTT. This translates into CASSYTTGDLSGELFF.

Note on this clone: One end of the junction does not line up with germline, which may come from a read error. The CDR3 nucleotides read TGTGCCAGCAGTGAACGAGACGGGTCCTTCAATGAGCAGTTCTTC. Translated, it gives CASSERDGSFNEQFF. The rearrangement links TRBV6-4 to TRBJ2-1; D remains unclear. From germline, CDR1 is MRHNA and CDR2 SNTAGT. This CDR3 is 15 amino acids long.

J is TRBJ1-2 and V is TRBV7-3; 9 nucleotides align to TRBD1. Looked up from germline, CDR1 is SGHTA and CDR2 is FQGTGA. This CDR3 has 13 residues. The V segment lost 4 bases and the J segment 7 bases; nucleotides outside the gene matches: 4. The CDR3 coding sequence is TGTGCCAGCAGCTGGGGACAGGGTGGTGGCTACACCTTC. This sequence encodes CASSWGQGGGYTF. Supplemented by reference TRBV7-3 and TRBJ1-2, the full variable domain reads GAGVSQTPSNKVTEKGKYVELRCDPISGHTALYWYRQSLGQGPEFLIYFQGTGAADDSGLPNDRFFAVRPEGSVSTLKIQRTERGDSAVYLCASSWGQGGGYTFGSGTRLTVV.

The gene calls are TRBV18 and TRBJ2-1, with TRBD2 matching 10 bases. CDR1 and CDR2 (germline): KGHSH, LQKENI. J gave up 5 bases and V 1 base, and 11 bases lay outside the gene matches. This CDR3 comprises 18 residues. This CDR3 is CASSPRGSGGAPHNEQFF. CDR3 in DNA: TGTGCCAGCTCACCACGGGGGAGCGGGGGGGCTCCCCACAATGAGCAGTTCTTC.

This clone was detected once. The genes are TRBV5-1 and TRBJ2-1; TRBD1 matches 9 bases. The CDR3 is 15 amino acids. Per germline, CDR1 SGHRS and CDR2 YFSETQ. V lost 5 bases and J lost 5; bases outside the gene matches: 8. CDR3 region: CASRNGQGTNNEQFF. In nucleotides, the CDR3 is TGCGCCAGCAGAAACGGACAGGGGACTAACAATGAGCAGTTCTTC.

V gene TRBV6-1 combines with J gene TRBJ1-2; 7 bases map to TRBD1. Germline CDR1 is MNHNS and CDR2 is SASEGT. CDR3 size: 15 residues. Germline trimming cut 5 bases from V and 3 bases from J; bases unmatched to any gene: 9. The CDR3 protein is CASSLTGTEDYGYTF. The DNA of the CDR3 is TGTGCCAGCAGTCTCACCGGGACAGAGGACTATGGCTACACCTTC.

The chain has TRBV5-1 and TRBJ2-7; D unresolved. Deletions cut 4 bases from V and 2 bases from J, with 10 bases between. Germline V CDR1 and CDR2: SGHRS, YFSETQ. The CDR3 covers 13 residues. Here the CDR3 reads CASSGENPYEQYF. The CDR3 DNA reads as TGCGCCAGCAGCGGAGAGAACCCCTACGAGCAGTACTTC.

The rearrangement links TRBV27 to TRBJ2-3; 8 bases map to TRBD1. V lost 8 bases, J lost 3 bases, and 7 bases stayed unmatched. CDR3 length: 14 amino acids. Germline CDR1 is MNHEY and CDR2 is SMNVEV (reference sequence). CDR3 sequence reads: CASGQGAPTDTQYF. The DNA for the CDR3 is TGTGCCAGCGGGCAGGGGGCCCCTACAGATACGCAGTATTTT.

In its sample, this clone was seen a few times. The chain has TRBV6-1 and TRBJ1-1, with D possibly TRBD1 on 6 matching bases. V lost 6 bases and J lost 8, with 13 bases in between. Germline V CDR1 and CDR2: MNHNS, SASEGT. This CDR3 has 12 amino acids. CDR3 nucleotides: TGTGCCAGCAGGATGACGGGACAAGAAGCTTTCTTT. It specifies CASRMTGQEAFF.

This sequence joins TRBV25-1 and TRBJ2-1, with unresolved D. Germline V gives CDR1 MGHDK, CDR2 SYGVNS. The CDR3 totals 11 residues. Trimming left V 5 bases short and J 8 bases short, with 7 bases between. This CDR3 reads CASSLAHEQFF. The CDR3, as DNA: TGTGCCAGCAGTTTGGCTCATGAGCAGTTCTTC.

The V call is TRBV10-3, the J call TRBJ2-5; TRBD1 is a possible D gene (6 bases). The CDR3 consists of 13 residues. Germline-derived CDR1 and CDR2 are ENHRY and SYGVKD. The ends were cut back, 5 bases at V and 2 bases at J, with 9 bases in the middle. The CDR3 protein is CAISRTEQETQYF. The CDR3 nucleotides are TGTGCCATCAGTAGGACAGAACAAGAGACCCAGTACTTC.

The genes are TRBV5-1 and TRBJ2-5, with a weak D call TRBD1 (7 bases). CDR3 length equals 15 residues. Trimming cost V 3 bases and J 4 bases, with 16 bases left between them. Germline loops: CDR1 SGHRS, CDR2 YFSETQ. The CDR3 nucleotides are TGCGCCAGCAGCTCATCAGGGGGGAAAGGAGAGACCCAGTACTTC. It codes for CASSSSGGKGETQYF.

The V call is TRBV7-2, the J call TRBJ1-1; the D gene is possibly TRBD1 (6 bases). CDR1 and CDR2 from the germline V gene are SGHTA and FQGNSA. This CDR3 is built from 16 residues. Trimming left V 5 bases short and J 0 bases short, with 16 bases between. CDR3 protein: CASSPFPQGLNTEAFF. CDR3 in DNA: TGTGCCAGCAGCCCCTTTCCTCAGGGGCTGAACACTGAAGCTTTCTTT.